This T cell receptor beta chain was observed in a study of glioma-infiltrating T cells after dendritic cell vaccination. Study background: Autologous tumor lysate-pulsed dendritic cell vaccination was given between the early 2000s and the early 2010s. Whole-study results and caveats: Survival was not directly related to TCR clonality in these patients.

About this clone: Its antigen remains unidentified.

The PCR used 60 V beta and 13 J beta primers. Using immunoSEQ multiplex PCR, the repertoire was profiled, and TCRdb retains in-frame clones only, with some absent. Seen here are tens of thousands of clones, roughly 80% observed once, and the top ten hold around 6.5%. Regarding time point: after dendritic cell vaccination, including at tumor progression/relapse. The sample was blood, taken after dendritic cell vaccination. The sequence came from a human donor with glioblastoma.

The CDR3 loop reads CASSTRATRAQNTEAFF. The CDR3 coding sequence is TGTGCCAGCAGCACTAGAGCTACCCGGGCCCAGAACACTGAAGCTTTCTTT. This chain joins TRBV5-4 and TRBJ1-1; D remains unclear. Germline values: CDR1 SGHNT, CDR2 YYREEE (reference sequence). V was cut by 4 bases and J by 1 base, with 20 bases left in between. This CDR3 contains 17 residues. Complete variable domain (other parts from reference TRBV5-4 and TRBJ1-1): ETGVTQSPTHLIKTRGQQVTLRCSSQSGHNTVSWYQQALGQGPQFIFQYYREEENGRGNFPPRFSGLQFPNYSSELNVNALELDDSALYLCASSTRATRAQNTEAFFGQGTRLTVV.